The 15 T cell receptor beta chains below all came from one sample that was sequenced in a study of blood T cell repertoires in COVID-19. The data were produced by immunoSEQ multiplex PCR, yet TCRdb's version contains in-frame clones alone and is incomplete. The repertoire consists of some 250,000 clones, with more than 65% occurring once and the leading ten covering approximately 4.8%. Material: peripheral blood. The receptors stem from a man in his fifties or sixties with active or convalescent COVID-19.

The genes are TRBV7-2 and TRBJ2-3; TRBD2 matches at 10 bases. The CDR3 loop spans 15 amino acids. Germline V gives CDR1 SGHTA, CDR2 FQGNSA. V was clipped by 5 bases and J by 6 bases; unmatched bases: 8. CDR3 bases: TGTGCCAGCAGCAGTCAGCGGGGGGGCTCGGATACGCAGTATTTT. Translated, it gives CASSSQRGGSDTQYF.

Notes on this clone: Other DNA sequences from this sample encode an identical CDR3 as well. The chain joins TRBV5-1 to TRBJ2-1; perhaps TRBD1 as D (5 bases). V lost 0 bases to trimming and J lost 1 base, with 11 bases between them. The CDR3 totals 16 residues. Germline values: CDR1 SGHRS, CDR2 YFSETQ. CDR3 sequence reads: CASSLAGQGSYNEQFF. The DNA of the CDR3 is TGCGCCAGCAGCTTGGCCGGACAAGGATCCTACAATGAGCAGTTCTTC.

The gene calls are TRBV30 and TRBJ1-4; tentatively, D is TRBD1 (6 bases). The germline V gene encodes CDR1 GTSNPN and CDR2 SVGIG (reference sequence). V was shortened by 5 bases and J by 6 bases, with 28 bases between the two germline ends. This CDR3 has 18 amino acids. The DNA of the CDR3 is TGTGCCTGGGGCCGGGGCAGGGGACCTAATGGCGCGGATGAAAAACTGTTTTTT. Translated, it gives CAWGRGRGPNGADEKLFF.

Here the CDR3 reads CASSVESVAVYGYTF. CDR3 nucleotides: TGTGCCAGCAGCGTAGAGTCGGTGGCGGTCTATGGCTACACCTTC. The rearrangement joins TRBV9 to TRBJ1-2, with D unclear. The CDR3 is 15 amino acids. V was trimmed by 0 bases and J by 4 bases, leaving 13 bases between them. The germline gives CDR1 SGDLS, CDR2 YYNGEE.

The chain recombines TRBV30 with TRBJ2-7; possible D gene TRBD2, 6 bases. The CDR3 runs to 12 residues. V lost 5 bases and J 6 bases, leaving 14 bases between the germline ends. Germline V gene sequence: CDR1 GTSNPN, CDR2 SVGIG (reference sequence). Here the CDR3 DNA reads TGTGCCTGGTCTCTTCAGGGACTCGAGCAGTACTTC. As protein: CAWSLQGLEQYF.

The J gene is TRBJ1-1, the V gene TRBV5-1; tentatively, D is TRBD1 (5 bases). Germline assignment: CDR1 SGHRS and CDR2 YFSETQ. The CDR3 spans 14 residues. Trimming stripped 0 bases from V and 0 bases from J, with 6 bases between. This CDR3 is CASSLEGLNTEAFF. CDR3 nucleotides: TGCGCCAGCAGCTTGGAGGGGCTGAACACTGAAGCTTTCTTT.

This clone is a singleton in its sample. The J gene is TRBJ2-1, the V gene TRBV7-9, with TRBD2 matching 9 bases. Germline V gene data show CDR1 as SEHNR and CDR2 as FQNEAQ (reference sequence). This CDR3 is built from 18 residues. V lost 4 bases to trimming and J lost 4 bases; unmatched junction nucleotides: 14. CDR3 residues: CASSSSAGSGGPYNEQFF. CDR3 nucleotides: TGTGCCAGCAGCTCAAGCGCGGGTAGCGGGGGCCCTTACAATGAGCAGTTCTTC.

CDR3 region: CASSLEATLNTGELFF. CDR3 DNA sequence: TGCGCCAGCAGCCTAGAAGCTACTTTGAACACCGGGGAGCTGTTTTTT. The chain uses TRBV4-1 and TRBJ2-2, with no clear D. In germline, CDR1 is MGHRA, CDR2 YSYEKL. The V and J ends lost 4 bases and 1 base respectively, with 13 bases between them. The CDR3 extends over 16 amino acids.

The chain links TRBV10-3 to TRBJ2-3; the D gene is possibly TRBD1 (6 bases). Germline CDR1 and CDR2: ENHRY and SYGVKD. This CDR3 comprises 14 residues. Deletions cut 2 bases from V and 1 base from J, with 7 bases between. The CDR3 reads CAISEGGGTDTQYF. The CDR3 DNA reads as TGTGCCATCAGTGAGGGGGGCGGCACAGATACGCAGTATTTT.

The chain is built from TRBV7-2 and TRBJ1-1; D not resolved. This CDR3 has 11 amino acids. The ends were cut back, 7 bases at V and 5 bases at J, with 8 bases in the middle. Germline CDR1 is SGHTA and CDR2 is FQGNSA. CDR3 region: CASTPLTEAFF. CDR3 sequence (DNA): TGTGCCAGCACCCCCCTAACTGAAGCTTTCTTT.

The chain carries TRBV6-6 and TRBJ1-6, with TRBD1 matching over 10 bases. This CDR3 has 17 amino acids. After removal of 5 bases from V and 6 bases from J, the junction contained 10 bases not matched to a gene. In germline, CDR1 is MNHNY, CDR2 SVGAGI (reference sequence). In DNA form, the CDR3 reads TGTGCCAGCAGTCCCGCGACAGGGGGCAGTGGTAATTCACCCCTCCACTTT. Translated: CASSPATGGSGNSPLHF.

The V call is TRBV11-2, the J call TRBJ2-7; tentatively, D is TRBD1 (5 bases). From germline, CDR1 is SGHAT and CDR2 FQNNGV. Trimming stripped 3 bases from V and 2 bases from J, with 11 bases between. The CDR3 has 14 residues. CDR3 residues: CASSFQGPPYEQYF. The CDR3 DNA reads as TGTGCCAGCAGCTTTCAGGGTCCCCCCTACGAGCAGTACTTC.

V usage is TRBV18 and J usage is TRBJ2-1; 9 bases fit TRBD2. CDR3 length: 15 residues. The ends lost 3 bases at V and 2 bases at J; junction bases unmatched: 2. Germline V gene sequence: CDR1 KGHSH, CDR2 LQKENI. As DNA, the CDR3 is TGTGCCAGCTCACCGGAGCGGGGGGCCTACAATGAGCAGTTCTTC. This translates into CASSPERGAYNEQFF.

CDR3 protein: CASSFGQGSDTQYF. The CDR3 DNA reads as TGTGCCAGCAGTTTCGGACAGGGGTCAGATACGCAGTATTTT. The rearrangement uses TRBV6-5 and TRBJ2-3; 9 bases align to TRBD1. Germline loops: CDR1 MNHEY, CDR2 SVGAGI. The CDR3 extends over 14 amino acids. Trimming took 4 bases from V and 4 from J; bases not matched to a gene: 3.

The chain links TRBV6-5 to TRBJ1-3; maybe TRBD1 (5 bases). V gave up 7 bases and J gave up 4 bases, with 14 bases separating them. Per the germline V gene, CDR1 is MNHEY and CDR2 is SVGAGI. CDR3 size: 14 residues. The chain's CDR3 is CASTRAGSGNTIYF. The CDR3 DNA reads TGTGCCAGCACAAGGGCAGGGTCAGGAAACACCATATATTTT.